The 18 T cell receptor beta chains presented below share a single source sample, sequenced in a study of blood T cell repertoires in COVID-19. Sequencing was performed with immunoSEQ multiplex PCR; in TCRdb, only in-frame clones are kept and a portion is missing. The sample includes roughly 150,000 clones, 80% to 90% of them seen just once. The sample consisted of peripheral blood. All receptors derive from a woman aged 55-69 years with active COVID-19.

The chain uses TRBV28 and TRBJ1-2; no clear D. The CDR3 has 15 amino acids. Trimming removed 3 bases from V and 3 bases from J, with 14 bases in between. Per the germline V gene, CDR1 is MDHEN and CDR2 is SYDVKM. The CDR3 nucleotides read TGTGCCAGCAGTTTGGGCAGGCTGGGCTACTATGGCTACACCTTC. Its protein is CASSLGRLGYYGYTF.

The CDR3 DNA is TGCGCCAGCAGCTTTAGACAGGGCCGTTCCTACAATGAGCAGTTCTTC. Its protein is CASSFRQGRSYNEQFF. This chain links TRBV5-1 with TRBJ2-1, with TRBD1 identical over 7 bases. The J segment lost 1 base and the V segment lost 2 bases, leaving 6 bases of the junction unmatched. CDR1 SGHRS and CDR2 YFSETQ come from the germline V gene. The CDR3 is 16 amino acids.

The V call is TRBV18, the J call TRBJ2-7; 8 bases are a match to TRBD2. The CDR3 spans 13 residues. With 5 bases clipped from V and 6 bases from J, the junction kept 6 bases outside the gene matches. The germline CDR1 and CDR2 sequences are KGHSH and LQKENI. Here the CDR3 DNA reads TGTGCCAGCTCAGCCTCCACTAGCGGCGAGCAGTACTTC. Protein sequence: CASSASTSGEQYF.

This sequence joins TRBV6-5 and TRBJ1-1; 7 bases match TRBD1. The CDR3 is 14 residues long. Germline V gene sequence: CDR1 MNHEY, CDR2 SVGAGI. V trimming: 5 bases; J trimming: 0 bases; junction bases outside the gene matches: 3. The CDR3 loop is CASSLQGMNTEAFF. The CDR3 DNA reads as TGTGCCAGCAGTCTACAGGGGATGAACACTGAAGCTTTCTTT.

This chain uses TRBV27 with TRBJ2-1; 10 nucleotides agree with TRBD2. This CDR3 comprises 15 residues. V was pared by 6 bases and J by 7 bases, with 9 bases of the junction left unmatched. CDR1 MNHEY and CDR2 SMNVEV come from the germline V gene (reference sequence). The CDR3 protein is CASRLGLAARNEQFF. The DNA of the CDR3 is TGTGCCAGCAGGCTCGGACTAGCGGCCCGGAATGAGCAGTTCTTC.

The chain has TRBV4-1 and TRBJ2-7; 11 nucleotides align to TRBD2. The CDR3 is 16 amino acids. J was trimmed by 3 bases and V by 4 bases; bases with no gene match: 8. Germline V gene sequence: CDR1 MGHRA, CDR2 YSYEKL. CDR3 sequence reads: CASSRITSGSNYEQYF. The CDR3 DNA is TGCGCCAGCAGCCGTATAACTAGCGGGAGTAACTACGAGCAGTACTTC.

The chain recombines TRBV27 with TRBJ2-7; the match to TRBD2 covers 7 bases. Trimming took 4 bases from V and 7 from J; bases not matched to a gene: 13. Per the germline V gene, CDR1 is MNHEY and CDR2 is SMNVEV (reference sequence). The CDR3 is made up of 15 amino acids. CDR3 bases: TGTGCCAGCAGTTACACCGGGACTACGCTTATGGAGCAGTACTTC. It codes for CASSYTGTTLMEQYF.

The V gene is TRBV5-4, the J gene TRBJ2-2; TRBD2 matches at 13 bases. Germline assignment: CDR1 SGHNT and CDR2 YYREEE (reference sequence). Unmatched junction bases numbered 5, after V lost 4 bases and J lost 2 bases. This CDR3 is 17 amino acids long. In nucleotides, the CDR3 is TGTGCCAGCAGCCGCGGACTAGCGGGAGACAACACCGGGGAGCTGTTTTTT. Protein product: CASSRGLAGDNTGELFF.

The V call is TRBV7-2, the J call TRBJ2-5; D is perhaps TRBD1 (8 bases). The CDR3 extends over 15 amino acids. Trimming took 5 bases from V and 4 from J, leaving 17 bases between them. Germline CDR1 SGHTA, CDR2 FQGNSA. CDR3 nucleotides: TGTGCCAGCAGCACCCGACAGGGGAGGGGAGAGACCCAGTACTTC. It translates to CASSTRQGRGETQYF.

The CDR3 region has the DNA TGTGCCAGCAGTTTATTACCTCCCCGGGACAGGGTCACGGAGACCCAGTACTTC. Encoded protein: CASSLLPPRDRVTETQYF. The rearrangement uses TRBV27 and TRBJ2-5; 9 positions agree with TRBD1. From germline, CDR1 is MNHEY and CDR2 SMNVEV (reference sequence). The J segment lost 5 bases and the V segment lost 1 base, leaving 14 bases of the junction unmatched. This CDR3 is built from 18 residues.

V usage is TRBV27 and J usage is TRBJ2-5; the match to TRBD1 covers 9 bases. Germline CDR1 and CDR2: MNHEY and SMNVEV (reference sequence). The CDR3 runs to 15 residues. V shed 0 bases and J 2 bases; nucleotides not matched to a gene: 1. In DNA form, the CDR3 reads TGTGCCAGCAGTTTATCGGGGACAGGGCAAGAGACCCAGTACTTC. Its protein is CASSLSGTGQETQYF.

In this sample, this clone turned up once. The J gene is TRBJ1-4, the V gene TRBV7-2; D possibly corresponds to TRBD1 (6 bases). The CDR3 is 15 residues long. V was cut by 4 bases and J by 4 bases, with 13 bases left in between. Germline CDR1 reads SGHTA; CDR2 reads FQGNSA. The CDR3 nucleotides are TGTGCCAGCAGCTCGAACAGGGCTCATAATGAAAAACTGTTTTTT. The encoded protein is CASSSNRAHNEKLFF.

Turning to this clone: The identical CDR3 is also encoded by other nucleotide sequences in the sample. The rearrangement joins TRBV19 to TRBJ2-7, with 8 bases identical to TRBD1. This CDR3 is 14 amino acids long. V shed 6 bases, J shed 5 bases, and the junction held 9 bases outside the gene matches. Germline V lookup: CDR1 LNHDA, CDR2 SQIVND (reference sequence). The CDR3 reads CASSWTGRSHEQYF. The CDR3 nucleotides are TGTGCCAGTAGCTGGACAGGGAGATCCCACGAGCAGTACTTC.

Only one count was recorded for this clone. The V call is TRBV5-4, the J call TRBJ2-7; unclear D gene. The CDR3 extends over 11 amino acids. V was pared by 3 bases and J by 1 base, with 2 bases between. Germline V CDR1 and CDR2: SGHNT, YYREEE (reference sequence). In DNA form, the CDR3 reads TGTGCCAGCAGCTCTTCCTACGAGCAGTACTTC. It encodes CASSSSYEQYF.

The chain joins TRBV28 to TRBJ1-2; D possibly corresponds to TRBD1 (5 bases). Germline V gives CDR1 MDHEN, CDR2 SYDVKM. Trimming removed 2 bases at V and 4 bases at J, with 14 bases between. The CDR3 runs 15 residues. The CDR3 loop reads CASSLGGGSGYGYTF. CDR3 in DNA: TGTGCCAGCAGTTTAGGTGGGGGGTCAGGCTATGGCTACACCTTC.

This clone was seen once. The chain joins TRBV23-1 to TRBJ2-5; 12 bases map to TRBD2. Being an ORF, TRBV23-1 has a function that is uncertain. Trimming took 0 bases from V and 5 from J; bases not matched to a gene: 7. The CDR3 is 17 residues long. The CDR3 nucleotides read TGCGCCAGCAGTCAATCCCTAGCGGGAGGGCCTAGGGAGACCCAGTACTTC. It yields the protein CASSQSLAGGPRETQYF.

V gene TRBV7-6 combines with J gene TRBJ1-6; TRBD1 matches 7 bases. The CDR3 is made up of 17 amino acids. Unmatched junction bases numbered 10, after V lost 5 bases and J lost 3 bases. The germline gives CDR1 SGHVS, CDR2 FNYEAQ. Here the CDR3 reads CASSAYGTADYNSPLHF. In DNA, the CDR3 is TGTGCCAGCAGCGCCTACGGGACAGCTGACTATAATTCACCCCTCCACTTT.

This chain uses TRBV7-8 with TRBJ2-1, with 11 bases that match TRBD2. CDR3 length: 13 residues. The V gene end was trimmed by 1 base and the J gene end by 12 bases; junction bases not matched to a gene: 2. Germline values: CDR1 SGHVS, CDR2 FQNEAQ. The CDR3 DNA reads as TGTGCCAGCAGCTTAGTGCTAGCGGGAGGGCAGTTCTTC. It is translated as CASSLVLAGGQFF.